A selection of T cell receptor beta chains follows, all from one sample in a study of blood T cell repertoires in COVID-19. The repertoire was sequenced with immunoSEQ multiplex PCR; TCRdb's copy has only in-frame clones and lacks some. Among about 250,000 clones, roughly 87% were seen once, and the ten largest hold roughly 6.3%. The sequencing input was PBMCs or T cells enriched from blood (not recorded which). The receptor source for this set is a woman in her 30s with acute COVID-19. Both conserved end residues are part of each CDR3. A D gene is named only where the DNA matches it firmly. Not all rows give a size; the values are once, few, many and, for expanded clones, a class.

TRBJ2-5 NA TRBV12-3/TRBV12-4 NA CASSLDRTQYF TGTGCCAGCAGTTTAGACAGAACCCAGTACTTC
TRBJ1-2 NA TRBV14 NA CASSQERGFGYTF TGTGCCAGCAGCCAAGAAAGGGGATTTGGCTACACCTTC
TRBJ1-1 NA TRBV3-1/TRBV3-2 TRBD1 CASSRTGDTEAFF TGTGCCAGCAGCCGTACAGGGGACACTGAAGCTTTCTTT
TRBJ2-7 NA TRBV27 NA CASSLKRTNAGFSSYEQYF TGTGCCAGCAGTTTAAAAAGAACTAACGCGGGTTTCAGCTCCTACGAGCAGTACTTC
TRBJ2-3 NA TRBV7-6 TRBD2 CASSLRLAGGSDTQYF TGTGCCAGCAGCTTGCGACTAGCGGGAGGGTCAGATACGCAGTATTTT
TRBJ2-2 NA TRBV28 TRBD1 CASSLGQSGTGELFF TGTGCCAGCAGTTTGGGACAGTCGGGGACCGGGGAGCTGTTTTTT
TRBJ1-5 NA TRBV7-8 NA CASSLELSNQPQHF TGTGCCAGCAGCTTAGAGCTCAGCAATCAGCCCCAGCATTTT
TRBJ2-7 NA TRBV7-8 TRBD1 CASSLLQGNYEQYF TGTGCCAGCAGCTTATTACAGGGGAACTACGAGCAGTACTTC
TRBJ2-1 NA TRBV28 TRBD2 CATLGSSGGDEQFF TGTGCCACCCTCGGATCTAGCGGGGGGGATGAGCAGTTCTTC
TRBJ2-1 few TRBV18 NA CASSLNSGGGGSYNEQFF TGTGCCAGCTCACTAAACTCGGGGGGCGGTGGCTCCTACAATGAGCAGTTCTTC
TRBJ1-1 NA TRBV6-2/TRBV6-3 NA CASSYSMSGSGNTEAFF TGTGCCAGCAGTTACTCGATGTCAGGGTCTGGGAACACTGAAGCTTTCTTT
TRBJ2-7 NA TRBV6-2/TRBV6-3 TRBD2 CASSYSGLADEQYF TGTGCCAGCAGTTACTCCGGACTAGCTGACGAGCAGTACTTC
TRBJ2-2 NA TRBV7-9 TRBD2 CASSRRLAGITGELFF TGTGCCAGCAGCCGTCGACTAGCGGGCATCACCGGGGAGCTGTTTTTT
TRBJ2-1 NA TRBV5-4 NA CASSSTDGSFYNEQFF TGTGCCAGCAGCTCGACGGATGGGAGCTTCTACAATGAGCAGTTCTTC
TRBJ1-1 few TRBV5-1 TRBD1 CASSSDRAPTEAFF TGCGCCAGCAGCTCAGACAGGGCCCCCACTGAAGCTTTCTTT
TRBJ2-4 NA TRBV28 NA CASSLALTDKNIQYF TGTGCCAGCAGTTTGGCTTTGACAGACAAAAACATTCAGTACTTC
TRBJ2-5 NA TRBV28 TRBD2 CASIQGVGRAFGETQYF TGTGCCAGCATCCAGGGTGTCGGGAGGGCCTTCGGAGAGACCCAGTACTTC
TRBJ1-1 NA TRBV24-1 NA CATSDLTGSYTEAFF TGTGCCACCAGTGATTTGACAGGGAGTTACACTGAAGCTTTCTTT
TRBJ2-5 NA TRBV3-1/TRBV3-2 TRBD1 CASSQLETGGWTQYF TGTGCCAGCAGCCAACTTGAGACAGGGGGTTGGACCCAGTACTTC
TRBJ1-2 NA TRBV28 TRBD1 CASSLSIGQGANYGYTF TGTGCCAGCAGTTTATCAATCGGGCAGGGGGCGAACTATGGCTACACCTTC
TRBJ2-5 NA TRBV4-3 TRBD2 CASSQGLAGGEETQYF TGCGCCAGCAGCCAAGGGCTAGCGGGGGGGGAAGAGACCCAGTACTTC
TRBJ1-2 NA TRBV28 TRBD1 CASSTDRAGYTF TGTGCCAGCAGCACAGACAGGGCGGGGTACACCTTC
TRBJ2-5 NA TRBV18 NA CASSPRPPGETQYF TGTGCCAGCTCACCACGACCGCCGGGTGAGACCCAGTACTTC
TRBJ2-5 NA TRBV7-7 TRBD2 CASSLVSTSVETQYF TGTGCTAGCAGCTTAGTCTCGACTAGCGTCGAGACCCAGTACTTC
TRBJ2-7 NA TRBV2 TRBD1 CASSYSGTGLYEQYF TGTGCCAGCAGTTACTCCGGGACAGGGCTCTACGAGCAGTACTTC
TRBJ2-5 NA TRBV6-5 NA CASGRGRPSQETQYF TGTGCCAGCGGGCGGGGCAGGCCCTCCCAAGAGACCCAGTACTTC
TRBJ1-2 NA TRBV2 NA CASSPRDTPNYGYTF TGTGCCAGCAGTCCCCGGGACACCCCTAACTATGGCTACACCTTC